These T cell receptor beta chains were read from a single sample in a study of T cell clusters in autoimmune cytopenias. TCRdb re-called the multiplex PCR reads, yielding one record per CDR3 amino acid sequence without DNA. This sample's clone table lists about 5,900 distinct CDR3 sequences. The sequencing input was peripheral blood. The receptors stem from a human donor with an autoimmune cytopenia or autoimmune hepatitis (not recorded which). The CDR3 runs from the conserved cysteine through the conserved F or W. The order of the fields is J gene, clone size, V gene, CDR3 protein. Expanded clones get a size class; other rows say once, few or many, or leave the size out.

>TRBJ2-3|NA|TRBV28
CASSTGAGNIDTQYF
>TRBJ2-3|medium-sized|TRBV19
CASSWGGTDTQYF
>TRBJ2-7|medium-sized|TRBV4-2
CASSQDAREQYF
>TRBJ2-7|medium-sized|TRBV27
CASSPSFTRYEQYF
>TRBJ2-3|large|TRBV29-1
CSVEGLAGSPTDTQYF
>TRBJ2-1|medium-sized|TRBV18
CASSPGGSYVRNEQFF
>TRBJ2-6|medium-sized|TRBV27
CASSFRQGAGANVLTF
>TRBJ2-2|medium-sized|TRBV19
CASSIGGELFF
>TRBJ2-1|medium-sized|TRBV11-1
CASRSGSSYNEQFF
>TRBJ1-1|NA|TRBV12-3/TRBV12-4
CASSTFEGGLRAEAFF
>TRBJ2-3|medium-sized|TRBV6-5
CADSRQGLTDTQYF
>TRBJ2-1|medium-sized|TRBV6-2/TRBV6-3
CASSRVNEQFF
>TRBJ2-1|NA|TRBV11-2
CASSQSGGVYNEQFF
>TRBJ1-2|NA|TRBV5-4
CASSSDRGYGYTF